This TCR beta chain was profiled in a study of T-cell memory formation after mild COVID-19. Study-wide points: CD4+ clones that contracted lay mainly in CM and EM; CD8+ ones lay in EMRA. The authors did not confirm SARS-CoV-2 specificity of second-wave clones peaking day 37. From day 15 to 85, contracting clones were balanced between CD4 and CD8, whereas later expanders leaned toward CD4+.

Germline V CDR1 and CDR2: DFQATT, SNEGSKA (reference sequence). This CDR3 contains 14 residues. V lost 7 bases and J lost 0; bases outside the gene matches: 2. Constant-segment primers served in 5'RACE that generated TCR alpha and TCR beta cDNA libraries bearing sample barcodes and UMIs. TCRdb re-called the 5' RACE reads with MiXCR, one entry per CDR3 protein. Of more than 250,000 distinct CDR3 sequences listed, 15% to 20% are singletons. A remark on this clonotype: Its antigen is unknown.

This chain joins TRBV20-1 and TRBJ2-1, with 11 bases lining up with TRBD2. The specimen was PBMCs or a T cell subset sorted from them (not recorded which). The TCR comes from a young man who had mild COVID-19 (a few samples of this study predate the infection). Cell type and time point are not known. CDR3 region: CSVTSGGSYNEQFF. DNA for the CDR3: TGCAGTGTTACTAGCGGGGGCTCCTACAATGAGCAGTTCTTC.